This T cell receptor (beta chain) was sequenced for a study of cytomegalovirus exposure and HLA in healthy donors. Study-wide findings and caveats: There were fewer than 200 TCR beta chains listed as cytomegalovirus-associated.

PCR used 60 Vbeta primers and 13 Jbeta primers. Assay: immunoSEQ multiplex PCR; the TCRdb copy retains only in-frame clones and omits some. This sample carries 110,000 or so clones, 82% of them seen once, and the ten largest clones take 2% to 3%. The V gene lost 3 bases and the J gene lost 4 bases, with 15 bases spanning the gap. The CDR3 is made up of 15 amino acids. Germline assignment: CDR1 SGHVS and CDR2 FQNEAQ. Of note for this clone: The antigen is undetermined.

The genes are TRBV7-8 and TRBJ1-2; a possible D gene is TRBD1 (5 bases). The sequence came from a woman between 18 and 29 years old in good health and CMV-seronegative. The sample was PBMCs. The CDR3 DNA reads as TGTGCCAGCAGCTTTTCGTCAACAGGCCCCTATGGCTACACCTTC. It is translated as CASSFSSTGPYGYTF.